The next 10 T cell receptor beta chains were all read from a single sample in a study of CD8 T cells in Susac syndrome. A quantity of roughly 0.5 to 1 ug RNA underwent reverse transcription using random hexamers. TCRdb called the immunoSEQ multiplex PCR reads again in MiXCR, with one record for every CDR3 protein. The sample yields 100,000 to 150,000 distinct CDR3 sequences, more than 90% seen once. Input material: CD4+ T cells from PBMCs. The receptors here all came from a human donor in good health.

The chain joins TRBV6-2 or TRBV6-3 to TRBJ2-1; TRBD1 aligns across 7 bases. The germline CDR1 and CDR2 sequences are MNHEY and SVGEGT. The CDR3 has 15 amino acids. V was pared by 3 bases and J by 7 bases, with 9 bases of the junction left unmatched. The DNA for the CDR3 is TGTGCCAGCAGTTATCCAACAGGGGTGGAAAATGAGCAGTTCTTC. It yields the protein CASSYPTGVENEQFF.

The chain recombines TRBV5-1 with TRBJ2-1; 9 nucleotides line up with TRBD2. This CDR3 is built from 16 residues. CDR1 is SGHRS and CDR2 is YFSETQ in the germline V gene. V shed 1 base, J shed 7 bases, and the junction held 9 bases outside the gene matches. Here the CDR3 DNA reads TGCGCCAGCAGCTTGATGGGTATAGCGGGAGATAATGAGCAGTTCTTC. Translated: CASSLMGIAGDNEQFF. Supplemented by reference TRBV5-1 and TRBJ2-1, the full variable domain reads KAGVTQTPRYLIKTRGQQVTLSCSPISGHRSVSWYQQTPGQGLQFLFEYFSETQRNKGNFPGRFSGRQFSNSRSEMNVSTLELGDSALYLCASSLMGIAGDNEQFFGPGTRLTVL.

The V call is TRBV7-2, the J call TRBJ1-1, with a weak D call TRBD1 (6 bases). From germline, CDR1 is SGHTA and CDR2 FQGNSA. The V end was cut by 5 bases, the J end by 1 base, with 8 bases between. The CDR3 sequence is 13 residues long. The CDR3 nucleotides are TGTGCCAGCAGCCCGACAGGGAACACTGAAGCTTTCTTT. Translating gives CASSPTGNTEAFF.

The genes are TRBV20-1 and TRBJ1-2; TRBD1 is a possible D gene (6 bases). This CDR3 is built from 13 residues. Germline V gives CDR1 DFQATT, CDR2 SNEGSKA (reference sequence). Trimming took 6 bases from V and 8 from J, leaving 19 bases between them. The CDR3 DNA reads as TGCAGTGCCATCGATCCCAGGGGTTACGGCTACACCTTC. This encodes CSAIDPRGYGYTF.

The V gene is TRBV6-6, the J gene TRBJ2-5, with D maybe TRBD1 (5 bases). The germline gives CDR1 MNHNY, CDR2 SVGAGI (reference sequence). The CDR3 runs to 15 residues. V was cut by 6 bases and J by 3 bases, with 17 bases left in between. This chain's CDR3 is CASSSRATVKETQYF. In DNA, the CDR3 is TGTGCCAGCAGCTCCCGTGCGACAGTTAAAGAGACCCAGTACTTC.

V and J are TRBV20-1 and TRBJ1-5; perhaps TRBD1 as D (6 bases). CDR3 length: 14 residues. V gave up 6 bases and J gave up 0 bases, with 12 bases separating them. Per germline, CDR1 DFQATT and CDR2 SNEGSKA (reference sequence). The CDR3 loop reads CSAWGPDSNQPQHF. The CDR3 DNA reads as TGCAGTGCCTGGGGGCCGGATAGCAATCAGCCCCAGCATTTT.

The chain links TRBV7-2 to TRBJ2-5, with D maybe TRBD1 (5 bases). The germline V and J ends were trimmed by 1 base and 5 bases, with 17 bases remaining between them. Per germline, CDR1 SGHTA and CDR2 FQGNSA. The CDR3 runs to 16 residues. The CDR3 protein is CASSLVWLGPGETQYF. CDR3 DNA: TGTGCCAGCAGCTTAGTCTGGCTAGGGCCAGGGGAGACCCAGTACTTC.

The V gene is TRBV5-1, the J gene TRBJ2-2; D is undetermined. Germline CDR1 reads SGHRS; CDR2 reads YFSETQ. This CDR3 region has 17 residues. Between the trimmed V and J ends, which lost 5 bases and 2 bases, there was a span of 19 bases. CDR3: CASSGHTDPFNTGELFF. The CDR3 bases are TGCGCCAGCAGTGGGCATACAGACCCCTTCAACACCGGGGAGCTGTTTTTT.

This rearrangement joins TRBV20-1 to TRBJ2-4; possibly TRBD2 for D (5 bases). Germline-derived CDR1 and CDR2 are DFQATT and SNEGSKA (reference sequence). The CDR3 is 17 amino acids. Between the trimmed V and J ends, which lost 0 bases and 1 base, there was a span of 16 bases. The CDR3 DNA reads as TGCAGTGCTAGAGACCCCTCCCTAGCTATGGCCAAAAACATTCAGTACTTC. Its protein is CSARDPSLAMAKNIQYF.

The CDR3 DNA sequence: TGTGCCAGCAGTTACGGGCGGCCGGGGGGGACTTTCATCGGGGCCAACGTCCTGACTTTC. This gives the protein CASSYGRPGGTFIGANVLTF. This sequence joins TRBV6-5 and TRBJ2-6; 8 bases line up with TRBD2. There are 20 residues in the CDR3. Germline values: CDR1 MNHEY, CDR2 SVGAGI. V lost 2 bases, J lost 4 bases, and 16 bases stayed unmatched.